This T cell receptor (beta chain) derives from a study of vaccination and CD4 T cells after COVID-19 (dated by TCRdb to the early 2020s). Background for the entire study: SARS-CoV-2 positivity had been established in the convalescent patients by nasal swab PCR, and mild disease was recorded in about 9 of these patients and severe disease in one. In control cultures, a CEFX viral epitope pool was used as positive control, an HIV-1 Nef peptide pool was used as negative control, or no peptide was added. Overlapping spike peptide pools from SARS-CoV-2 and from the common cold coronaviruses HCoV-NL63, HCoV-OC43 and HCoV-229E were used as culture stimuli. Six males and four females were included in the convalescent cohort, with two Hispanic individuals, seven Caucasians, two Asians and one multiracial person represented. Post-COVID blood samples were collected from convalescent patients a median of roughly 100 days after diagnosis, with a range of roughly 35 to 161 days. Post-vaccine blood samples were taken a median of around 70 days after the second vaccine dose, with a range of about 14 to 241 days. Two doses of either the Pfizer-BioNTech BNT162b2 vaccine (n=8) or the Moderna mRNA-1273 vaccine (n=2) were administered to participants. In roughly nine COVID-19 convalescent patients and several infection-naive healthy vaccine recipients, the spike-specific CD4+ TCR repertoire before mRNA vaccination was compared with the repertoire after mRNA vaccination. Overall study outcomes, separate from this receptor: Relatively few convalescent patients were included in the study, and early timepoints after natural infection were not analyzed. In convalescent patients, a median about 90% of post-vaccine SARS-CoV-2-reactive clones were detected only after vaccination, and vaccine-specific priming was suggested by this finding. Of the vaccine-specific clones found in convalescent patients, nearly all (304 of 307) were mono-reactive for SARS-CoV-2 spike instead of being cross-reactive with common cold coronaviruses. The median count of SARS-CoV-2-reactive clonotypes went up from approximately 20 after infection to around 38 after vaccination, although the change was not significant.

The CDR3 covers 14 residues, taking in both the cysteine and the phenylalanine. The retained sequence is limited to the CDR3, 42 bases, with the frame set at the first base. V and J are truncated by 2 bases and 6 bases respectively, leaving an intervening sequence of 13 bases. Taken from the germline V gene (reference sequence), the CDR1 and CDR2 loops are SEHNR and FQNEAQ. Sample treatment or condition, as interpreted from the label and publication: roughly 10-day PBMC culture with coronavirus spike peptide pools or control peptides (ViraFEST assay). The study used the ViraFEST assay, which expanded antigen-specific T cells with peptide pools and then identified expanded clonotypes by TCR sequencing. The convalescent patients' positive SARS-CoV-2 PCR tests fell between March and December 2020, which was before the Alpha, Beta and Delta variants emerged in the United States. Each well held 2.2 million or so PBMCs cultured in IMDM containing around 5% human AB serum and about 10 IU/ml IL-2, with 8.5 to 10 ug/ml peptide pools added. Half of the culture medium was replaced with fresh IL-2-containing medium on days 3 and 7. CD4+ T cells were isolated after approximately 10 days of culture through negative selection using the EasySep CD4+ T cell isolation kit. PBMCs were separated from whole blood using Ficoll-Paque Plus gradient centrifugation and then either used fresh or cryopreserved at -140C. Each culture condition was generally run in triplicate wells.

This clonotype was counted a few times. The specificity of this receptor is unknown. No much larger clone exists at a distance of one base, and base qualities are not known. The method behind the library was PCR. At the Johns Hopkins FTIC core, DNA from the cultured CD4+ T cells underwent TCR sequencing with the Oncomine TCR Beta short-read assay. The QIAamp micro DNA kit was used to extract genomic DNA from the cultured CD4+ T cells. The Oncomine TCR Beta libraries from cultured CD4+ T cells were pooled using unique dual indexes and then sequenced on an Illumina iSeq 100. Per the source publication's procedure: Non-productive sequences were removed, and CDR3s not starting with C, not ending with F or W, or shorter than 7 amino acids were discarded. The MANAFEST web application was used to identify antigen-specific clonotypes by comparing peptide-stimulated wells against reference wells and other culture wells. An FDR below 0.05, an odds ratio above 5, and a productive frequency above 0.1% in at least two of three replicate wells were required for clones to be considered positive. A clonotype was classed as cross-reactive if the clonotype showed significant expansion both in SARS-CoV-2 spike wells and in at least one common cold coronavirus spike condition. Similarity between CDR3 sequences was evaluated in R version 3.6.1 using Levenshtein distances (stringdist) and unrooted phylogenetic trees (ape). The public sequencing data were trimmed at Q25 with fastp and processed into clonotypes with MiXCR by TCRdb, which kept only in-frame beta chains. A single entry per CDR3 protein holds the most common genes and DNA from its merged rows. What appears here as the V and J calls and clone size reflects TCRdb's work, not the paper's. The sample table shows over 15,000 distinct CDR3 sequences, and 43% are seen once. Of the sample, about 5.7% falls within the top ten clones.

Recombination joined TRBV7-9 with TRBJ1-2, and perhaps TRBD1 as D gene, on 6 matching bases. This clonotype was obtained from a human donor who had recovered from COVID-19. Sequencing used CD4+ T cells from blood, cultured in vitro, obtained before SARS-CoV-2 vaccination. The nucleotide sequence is TGTGCCAGCAGCTTATTCCAGGGGTCGGATGGCTACACCTTC. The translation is CASSLFQGSDGYTF.